Presented here are 27 T cell receptor beta chains from one specimen sequenced in a study of blood T cell repertoires in COVID-19. Measured with immunoSEQ multiplex PCR; TCRdb has only the in-frame clones, and not every one. The sample holds approximately 230,000 clones, 75% to 90% seen once. Sequencing used peripheral blood. Receptor source: a young man who had recovered from COVID-19.

V gene TRBV21-1 combines with J gene TRBJ2-7; the DNA was not compared with TRBD1, the D call given in the table. TRBV21-1 is tagged as a pseudogene. The CDR3 covers 15 residues. The CDR3 bases are TGTGCCAGCAGCCACCGGGACAGGGGGCCCTCTTCGGAGTACTTC. This encodes CASSHRDRGPSSEYF.

The chain has TRBV4-2 and TRBJ1-2; D gene uncertain. The CDR3 is made up of 12 amino acids. Trimming took 0 bases from V and 7 from J, leaving 6 bases between them. CDR1 is LGHNA, CDR2 YNFKEQ, per germline. The chain's CDR3 is CASSQERSGYTF. The CDR3 region has the DNA TGTGCCAGCAGCCAAGAGCGGAGTGGCTACACCTTC.

J is TRBJ2-5 and V is TRBV12-5, with a possible D match to TRBD2 (6 bases). The V end was cut by 6 bases, the J end by 3 bases, with 14 bases between. The germline gives CDR1 LGHNT, CDR2 FRNRAP. This CDR3 comprises 14 residues. The CDR3 DNA sequence: TGTGCTAGTGGCACGGGGGTGCTCGAAGAGACCCAGTACTTC. It yields the protein CASGTGVLEETQYF.

This chain links TRBV29-1 with TRBJ2-5; D gene uncertain. V was trimmed by 4 bases and J by 0 bases, leaving 6 bases between them. Germline CDR1 is SQVTM and CDR2 is ANQGSEA. CDR3 size: 12 residues. The CDR3 DNA is TGCAGCGTTGGAGCATACCAAGAGACCCAGTACTTC. It codes for CSVGAYQETQYF.

This chain uses TRBV5-4 with TRBJ1-2; TRBD1 might be the D (5 bases). Germline V gene lookup returns CDR1 SGHNT and CDR2 YYREEE (reference sequence). The CDR3 sequence is 15 residues long. V lost 4 bases, J lost 7 bases, and 20 bases lay in between. The CDR3 sequence is CASSLLLGGGSGYTF. The CDR3 DNA is TGTGCCAGCAGCCTCCTTTTGGGGGGAGGCAGTGGCTACACCTTC.

The CDR3 DNA reads TGTGCCAGCAGCCAAGAGACAGGTTACAATGAGCAGTTCTTC. Its translation: CASSQETGYNEQFF. V usage is TRBV3-1 (or the pseudogene TRBV3-2) and J usage is TRBJ2-1; D might be TRBD1 (6 bases). The CDR3 totals 14 residues. V dropped 0 bases and J dropped 4 bases, with 7 bases sitting between them. In germline, CDR1 is LGHDT, CDR2 YNNKEL (reference sequence).

The gene calls are TRBV4-3 and TRBJ2-2, with a tentative D call TRBD2 (6 bases). Germline CDR1 reads LGHNA; CDR2 reads YSLEER. With 4 bases removed from V and 1 base from J, the gap between germline ends came to 16 bases. This CDR3 spans 17 amino acids. CDR3 DNA: TGCGCCAGCAGCCCGAGGAACTGGAGGGAGAACACCGGGGAGCTGTTTTTT. Residues: CASSPRNWRENTGELFF.

This clone appeared a few times. The V and J genes are TRBV29-1 and TRBJ1-2; unclear D gene. The CDR3 consists of 13 residues. CDR1 SQVTM and CDR2 ANQGSEA come from the germline V gene. V lost 3 bases, J lost 4 bases, and 12 bases lay in between. The CDR3 DNA sequence: TGCAGCGTTGATGAGGGATGGGTCTATGGCTACACCTTC. The encoded protein is CSVDEGWVYGYTF.

V and J are TRBV24-1 and TRBJ1-3; 10 bases agree with TRBD1. The CDR3 spans 15 residues. Germline-derived CDR1 and CDR2 are KGHDR and SFDVKD. V dropped 11 bases and J dropped 1; count of bases not matched to a gene: 7. The CDR3 DNA sequence: TGTGCCAAACCCGGGACAGGGGTGTCTGGAAACACCATATATTTT. Translated: CAKPGTGVSGNTIYF.

Notes on this clone: The missing conserved phenylalanine or tryptophan at the end of this CDR3 makes a read error likely. No DNA is shown, since the ends of the CDR3 on it are uncertain; the CDR3 is the one TCRdb lists. This chain uses TRBV12-3 or TRBV12-4 with TRBJ2-3; the table gives TRBD2 as D, unverified against the DNA. The CDR3 totals 13 residues, both ends included. The chain's CDR3 is CASSLAGGTVNGV.

A note on this clone: The identical CDR3 is also encoded by other nucleotide sequences in the sample. The V and J genes are TRBV9 and TRBJ2-1; TRBD2 is a possible D gene (5 bases). This CDR3 comprises 13 residues. V was trimmed by 1 base and J by 7 bases, leaving 9 bases between them. Germline V gene data show CDR1 as SGDLS and CDR2 as YYNGEE. CDR3 coding DNA: TGTGCCAGCAGCGTAAATTCGGGGAATGAGCAGTTCTTC. This codes for CASSVNSGNEQFF.

V gene TRBV6-5 combines with J gene TRBJ2-5; 8 positions match TRBD2. After removal of 3 bases from V and 2 bases from J, the junction contained 8 bases not matched to a gene. The CDR3 sequence is 16 residues long. Germline values: CDR1 MNHEY, CDR2 SVGAGI. CDR3 sequence reads: CASSYLGGGSQETQYF. The CDR3 DNA reads as TGTGCCAGCAGTTATTTGGGCGGGGGGAGTCAAGAGACCCAGTACTTC.

This clone was counted a single time. The gene calls are TRBV6-5 and TRBJ2-1, with a possible D match to TRBD2 (5 bases). The CDR3 loop spans 14 amino acids. Trimming pared 6 bases from V and 2 bases from J, leaving 11 bases between. Germline CDR1 reads MNHEY; CDR2 reads SVGAGI. The CDR3 DNA sequence: TGTGCCAGCAGACGGGCCGGGGCCTACAATGAGCAGTTCTTC. Its protein product is CASRRAGAYNEQFF.

V and J are TRBV19 and TRBJ2-7, with TRBD2 identical over 14 bases. Germline CDR1 is LNHDA and CDR2 is SQIVND (reference sequence). This CDR3 spans 16 amino acids. The ends lost 5 bases at V and 5 bases at J; junction bases unmatched: 8. The CDR3 DNA reads as TGTGCCAGTAGTCCGCGGACTAGCGGGGGGCCCGACGAGCAGTACTTC. Residues: CASSPRTSGGPDEQYF.

This clone was detected many times. The genes are TRBV7-8 and TRBJ1-4; D might be TRBD1 (6 bases). CDR3 size: 16 residues. V dropped 0 bases and J dropped 5 bases, with 13 bases sitting between them. Germline-derived CDR1 and CDR2 are SGHVS and FQNEAQ. In nucleotides, the CDR3 is TGTGCCAGCAGCTTAGCCTTAGGGCAGGGGAATGAAAAACTGTTTTTT. It codes for CASSLALGQGNEKLFF.

J is TRBJ1-1 and V is TRBV6-2 or TRBV6-3; D is ambiguous. The CDR3 is 13 residues long. Per the germline V gene, CDR1 is MNHEY and CDR2 is SVGEGT. Trimming took off 5 bases at V and 5 bases at J, with 12 bases between the two ends. The CDR3 DNA reads as TGTGCCAGCAGTCAGGCATTAAGAACTGAAGCTTTCTTT. It codes for CASSQALRTEAFF.

This chain connects TRBV19 to TRBJ2-3; no reliable D call. CDR3 length: 14 residues. CDR1 and CDR2 from the germline V gene are LNHDA and SQIVND (reference sequence). V lost 2 bases and J 2 bases, leaving 8 bases between the germline ends. CDR3 region: CASSIYGYTDTQYF. The CDR3, as DNA: TGTGCCAGTAGTATATACGGGTACACAGATACGCAGTATTTT.

This rearrangement joins TRBV19 to TRBJ2-7; the match to TRBD1 covers 8 bases. Germline V CDR1 and CDR2: LNHDA, SQIVND (reference sequence). The CDR3 is made up of 15 amino acids. J lost 3 bases, V lost 5 bases, and 9 bases had no gene match. This chain's CDR3 is CASSLMTGAFYEQYF. The DNA for the CDR3 is TGTGCCAGTAGTTTAATGACAGGGGCGTTCTACGAGCAGTACTTC.

The chain uses TRBV19 and TRBJ2-7; possible D gene TRBD2, 6 bases. CDR1 and CDR2 (germline): LNHDA, SQIVND (reference sequence). CDR3 length equals 14 residues. V shed 6 bases and J shed 2 bases, with 14 bases lying between them. CDR3: CASSPGSPAYEQYF. The CDR3 nucleotides are TGTGCCAGTAGCCCCGGGAGCCCAGCCTACGAGCAGTACTTC. Full variable domain (rest looked up from reference TRBV19 and TRBJ2-7): DGGITQSPKYLFRKEGQNVTLSCEQNLNHDAMYWYRQDPGQGLRLIYYSQIVNDFQKGDIAEGYSVSREKKESFPLTVTSAQKNPTAFYLCASSPGSPAYEQYFGPGTRLTVT.

Only one count was recorded for this clone. V usage is TRBV6-6 and J usage is TRBJ1-6; D perhaps matches TRBD1 (6 bases). This CDR3 region has 14 residues. Germline V gene lookup returns CDR1 MNHNY and CDR2 SVGAGI (reference sequence). Trimming removed 2 bases at V and 8 bases at J, with 10 bases between. CDR3 nucleotides: TGTGCCAGCAGTTACCGAGCAGGGGATTCACCCCTCCACTTT. Its translation: CASSYRAGDSPLHF.

This clone was recorded only once. The V gene is TRBV19, the J gene TRBJ2-7, with TRBD1 identical over 11 bases. CDR3 length: 13 residues. V dropped 5 bases and J dropped 6; count of bases not matched to a gene: 3. The germline CDR1 and CDR2 sequences are LNHDA and SQIVND (reference sequence). The DNA of the CDR3 is TGTGCCAGTAGTTCCGGACAGGGGGCCGAGCAGTACTTC. Protein sequence: CASSSGQGAEQYF.

As regards this clone: A read error may account for a junction end that differs from germline. The chain couples TRBV19 to TRBJ2-1, with 11 bases that match TRBD2. CDR3 length: 12 amino acids. The germline V gene encodes CDR1 LNHDA and CDR2 SQIVND (reference sequence). The CDR3 reads CASSFSGGERLF. Here the CDR3 DNA reads TGTGCCAGTAGTTTTAGCGGGGGGGAGAGACTCTTC. Combining the CDR3 with reference TRBV19 and TRBJ2-1 gives the whole variable domain DGGITQSPKYLFRKEGQNVTLSCEQNLNHDAMYWYRQDPGQGLRLIYYSQIVNDFQKGDIAEGYSVSREKKESFPLTVTSAQKNPTAFYLCASSFSGGERLFGPGTRLTVL.

This chain uses TRBV11-2 with TRBJ1-2; 7 nucleotides match TRBD1. Germline V gene lookup returns CDR1 SGHAT and CDR2 FQNNGV. The CDR3 totals 15 residues. V shed 3 bases and J 4 bases; nucleotides not matched to a gene: 8. CDR3 bases: TGTGCCAGCAGCTTTCAGGGGGAGCCCCTCTATGGCTACACCTTC. Amino acid sequence: CASSFQGEPLYGYTF.

This sequence joins TRBV9 and TRBJ1-2; perhaps TRBD1 as D (6 bases). V gave up 0 bases and J gave up 1 base, with 10 bases separating them. Germline CDR1 is SGDLS and CDR2 is YYNGEE. The CDR3 length is 15 residues. The CDR3, as DNA: TGTGCCAGCAGCGTAGAAGGGGGTTATAACTATGGCTACACCTTC. Translating it yields CASSVEGGYNYGYTF.

The V and J genes are TRBV19 and TRBJ2-3; 9 nucleotides align to TRBD2. V shed 1 base, J shed 2 bases, and the junction held 1 base outside the gene matches. There are 15 residues in the CDR3. From germline, CDR1 is LNHDA and CDR2 SQIVND (reference sequence). CDR3 protein: CASSIGGGVTDTQYF. The CDR3 DNA reads as TGTGCCAGTAGTATAGGCGGGGGGGTCACAGATACGCAGTATTTT.

To note about this clone: A read error may produce the germline difference seen at one junction end. V and J are TRBV11-3 and TRBJ1-1; the D is unclear. This CDR3 is built from 13 residues. Germline assignment: CDR1 SGHNT and CDR2 YENEEA. The CDR3 DNA reads TGTGCCAGCAGCTTATACCAGAACAGTGAAGCTTTCTTT. Its translation: CASSLYQNSEAFF.

The rearrangement joins TRBV2 to TRBJ2-3; D ambiguous. The V end lost 1 base, the J end lost 4 bases, and 9 bases lay between the germline ends. This CDR3 has 14 residues. Germline V gene sequence: CDR1 SNHLY, CDR2 FYNNEI. For the CDR3, the DNA is TGTGCCAGCAGTGAAGACTCTATGCCAGATACGCAGTATTTT. It specifies CASSEDSMPDTQYF.